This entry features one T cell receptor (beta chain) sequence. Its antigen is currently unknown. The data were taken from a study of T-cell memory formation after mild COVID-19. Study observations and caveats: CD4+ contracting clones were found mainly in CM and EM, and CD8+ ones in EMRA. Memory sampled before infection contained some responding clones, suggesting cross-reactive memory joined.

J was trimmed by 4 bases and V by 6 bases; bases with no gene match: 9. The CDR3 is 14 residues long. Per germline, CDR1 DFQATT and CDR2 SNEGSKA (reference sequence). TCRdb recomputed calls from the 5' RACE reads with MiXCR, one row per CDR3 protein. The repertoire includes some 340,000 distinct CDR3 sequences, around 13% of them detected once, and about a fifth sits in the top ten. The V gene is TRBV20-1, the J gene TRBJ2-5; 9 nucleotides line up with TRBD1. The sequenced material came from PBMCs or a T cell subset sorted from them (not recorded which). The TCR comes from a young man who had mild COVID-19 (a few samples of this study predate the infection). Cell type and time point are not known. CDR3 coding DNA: TGCAGTGCCAGGCGGACAGGGGTAGGAGAGACCCAGTACTTC. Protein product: CSARRTGVGETQYF.